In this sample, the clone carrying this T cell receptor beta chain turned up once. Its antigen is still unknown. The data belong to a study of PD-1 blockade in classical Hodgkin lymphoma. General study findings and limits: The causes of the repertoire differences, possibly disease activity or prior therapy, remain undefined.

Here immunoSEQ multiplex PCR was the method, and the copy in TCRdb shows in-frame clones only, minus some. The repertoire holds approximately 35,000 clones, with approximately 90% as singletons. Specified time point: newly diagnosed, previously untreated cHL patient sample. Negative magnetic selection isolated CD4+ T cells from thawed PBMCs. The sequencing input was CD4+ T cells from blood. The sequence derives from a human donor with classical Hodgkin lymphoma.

In nucleotides, the CDR3 is TGTGCCAGTAGCCTGGGACAGGGCCAAGAGACCCAGTACTTC. Protein product: CASSLGQGQETQYF. This chain links TRBV19 with TRBJ2-5, with TRBD1 matching over 9 bases. Germline V lookup: CDR1 LNHDA, CDR2 SQIVND (reference sequence). J lost 1 base, V lost 6 bases, and 3 bases had no gene match. This CDR3 is built from 14 residues.